This TCR beta chain was captured in a study of cytomegalovirus exposure and HLA in healthy donors. This clone has just a few counts. The CDR3 is 15 residues long. Germline V gene sequence: CDR1 KGHSH, CDR2 LQKENI. V lost 2 bases and J lost 4; bases outside the gene matches: 1. Repertoires were generated with immunoSEQ multiplex PCR, while TCRdb's copy carries only in-frame clones and drops some. Here the sample spans fewer than 150,000 clones, 85% to 90% being singletons. The receptor comes from a man aged 25 to 40 in good health and CMV-seronegative. This chain uses TRBV18 with TRBJ1-5; 11 bases fit TRBD1. Sample: PBMCs. The CDR3 loop reads CASSPGTGGNQPQHF. CDR3 DNA: TGTGCCAGCTCACCAGGGACAGGGGGTAATCAGCCCCAGCATTTT.